This T cell receptor (beta chain) was sequenced in a study of control samples from healthy donors and cancer patients. Trimming took 2 bases from V and 6 from J; bases not matched to a gene: 6. The germline gives CDR1 SGHRS, CDR2 YFSETQ. The CDR3 contains 14 residues. Assay: immunoSEQ multiplex PCR; the TCRdb copy retains only in-frame clones and omits some. The sample consists of tens of thousands of clones, roughly nine tenths of them appearing once. The source of this sequence is a man aged 25-45 years with colorectal cancer. The sequencing sample was made of PBMCs. The chain uses TRBV5-1 and TRBJ1-2, with 8 bases fitting TRBD1. Here the CDR3 DNA reads TGCGCCAGCAGCTTTCAGACAGGGGAAGATGGCTACACCTTC. Protein product: CASSFQTGEDGYTF. The full variable domain, in which reference TRBV5-1 and TRBJ1-2 provide the parts outside the CDR3, is KAGVTQTPRYLIKTRGQQVTLSCSPISGHRSVSWYQQTPGQGLQFLFEYFSETQRNKGNFPGRFSGRQFSNSRSEMNVSTLELGDSALYLCASSFQTGEDGYTFGSGTRLTVV.